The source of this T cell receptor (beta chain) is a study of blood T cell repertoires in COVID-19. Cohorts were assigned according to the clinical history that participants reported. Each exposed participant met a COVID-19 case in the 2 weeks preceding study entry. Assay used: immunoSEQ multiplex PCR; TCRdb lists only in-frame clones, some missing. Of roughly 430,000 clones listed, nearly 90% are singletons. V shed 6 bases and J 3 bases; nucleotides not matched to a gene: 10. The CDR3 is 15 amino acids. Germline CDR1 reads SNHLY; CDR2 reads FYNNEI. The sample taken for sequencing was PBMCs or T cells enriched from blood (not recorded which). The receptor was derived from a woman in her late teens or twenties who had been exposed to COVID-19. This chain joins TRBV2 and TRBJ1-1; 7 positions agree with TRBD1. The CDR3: CASRHSRGPDTEAFF. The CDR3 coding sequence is TGTGCCAGCAGGCATTCGAGGGGGCCGGACACTGAAGCTTTCTTT. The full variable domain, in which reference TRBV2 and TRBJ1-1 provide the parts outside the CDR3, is EPEVTQTPSHQVTQMGQEVILRCVPISNHLYFYWYRQILGQKVEFLVSFYNNEISEKSEIFDDQFSVERPDGSNFTLKIRSTKLEDSAMYFCASRHSRGPDTEAFFGQGTRLTVV.